This passage covers 23 T cell receptor beta chains from one sample sequenced in a study of response to subunit inactivated influenza vaccine. MiXCR was run by TCRdb on the RT-PCR reads, yielding one entry per CDR3 protein. The repertoire has hundreds of thousands of distinct CDR3 sequences, around 20% of them found once; the top ten carry 9.5% to 13%. This specimen was PBMCs from blood, taken roughly 5 days after vaccination. These TCRs come from a man aged 50 or older who received an inactivated influenza vaccine.

This rearrangement joins TRBV3-1 to TRBJ2-1; 12 bases are a match to TRBD2. After removal of 4 bases from V and 7 bases from J, the junction contained 5 bases not matched to a gene. Germline V gives CDR1 LGHDT, CDR2 YNNKEL (reference sequence). The CDR3 spans 15 residues. The CDR3 is CASSRTSGIGNEQFF. The CDR3 nucleotides read TGTGCCAGCAGCCGGACTAGCGGGATTGGTAATGAGCAGTTCTTC.

J is TRBJ1-5 and V is TRBV28; D gene unclear. The V end was cut by 6 bases, the J end by 7 bases, with 16 bases between. This CDR3 region has 14 residues. Germline V gene lookup returns CDR1 MDHEN and CDR2 SYDVKM. The CDR3 sequence: CASRSGRLRQPQHF. CDR3 nucleotide sequence: TGTGCCAGCAGATCCGGCAGGCTCAGGCAGCCCCAGCATTTT.

This clonotype has just a few counts. V is TRBV6-6 and J is TRBJ2-7; the D call may be TRBD1 or TRBD2 (5 bases each). The ends were cut back, 2 bases at V and 6 bases at J, with 5 bases in the middle. There are 11 residues in the CDR3. The germline V gene encodes CDR1 MNHNY and CDR2 SVGAGI (reference sequence). Here the CDR3 reads CASSYGGEQYF. CDR3 DNA sequence: TGTGCCAGCAGTTACGGGGGCGAGCAGTACTTC.

The chain couples TRBV5-1 to TRBJ1-2, with a tentative D call TRBD1 (6 bases). This CDR3 is built from 13 residues. Germline CDR1 and CDR2: SGHRS and YFSETQ. Trimming left V 1 base short and J 6 bases short, with 10 bases between. The DNA of the CDR3 is TGCGCCAGCAGCTTGAGGCCAGGGGATGGCTACACCTTC. As protein: CASSLRPGDGYTF. Using reference TRBV5-1 and TRBJ1-2 for the parts outside the CDR3, the full variable domain is KAGVTQTPRYLIKTRGQQVTLSCSPISGHRSVSWYQQTPGQGLQFLFEYFSETQRNKGNFPGRFSGRQFSNSRSEMNVSTLELGDSALYLCASSLRPGDGYTFGSGTRLTVV.

This clonotype turned up a few times. V gene TRBV20-1 combines with J gene TRBJ1-1; D ambiguous. The V end lost 3 bases, the J end lost 4 bases, and 6 bases lay between the germline ends. The V gene's germline CDR1 is DFQATT and CDR2 SNEGSKA (reference sequence). This CDR3 region has 11 residues. CDR3 in amino acids: CSASWGTEAFF. The CDR3 DNA reads as TGCAGTGCTAGTTGGGGCACTGAAGCTTTCTTT.

The CDR3 here is CASRPSHGELFF. The DNA for the CDR3 is TGTGCCAGCAGGCCAAGCCACGGGGAGCTGTTTTTT. The V call is TRBV28, the J call TRBJ2-2; D gene ambiguous. V was pared by 6 bases and J by 7 bases, with 9 bases between. This CDR3 is 12 amino acids long. Looked up from germline, CDR1 is MDHEN and CDR2 is SYDVKM.

In this sample, this clonotype turned up a few times. This chain links TRBV20-1 with TRBJ2-7; D not resolved. The CDR3 runs 14 residues. Trimming shortened V by 0 bases and J by 2 bases, and 11 bases separated the two germline ends. In germline, CDR1 is DFQATT, CDR2 SNEGSKA (reference sequence). The CDR3 DNA reads TGCAGTGCTAGAGATCCGGTCAAGGCCTACGAGCAGTACTTC. This translates into CSARDPVKAYEQYF.

This chain links TRBV3-1 with TRBJ1-1; D remains unclear. This CDR3 spans 12 amino acids. From germline, CDR1 is LGHDT and CDR2 YNNKEL (reference sequence). Trimming stripped 2 bases from V and 4 bases from J, with 5 bases between. The CDR3 is CASSQFGTEAFF. The DNA of the CDR3 is TGTGCCAGCAGCCAATTCGGCACTGAAGCTTTCTTT.

The rearrangement links TRBV20-1 to TRBJ1-5; 7 nucleotides align to TRBD1. The J segment lost 2 bases and the V segment lost 5 bases, leaving 6 bases of the junction unmatched. Germline V gives CDR1 DFQATT, CDR2 SNEGSKA (reference sequence). This CDR3 has 14 amino acids. The CDR3 protein is CSALRQGRNQPQHF. As DNA, the CDR3 is TGCAGTGCTCTCAGACAGGGCCGCAATCAGCCCCAGCATTTT.

The chain is built from TRBV28 and TRBJ2-7, with D tentatively TRBD1 (6 bases). This CDR3 region has 13 residues. CDR1 is MDHEN and CDR2 is SYDVKM in the germline V gene. V lost 3 bases and J 5 bases, leaving 11 bases between the germline ends. The CDR3, as DNA: TGTGCCAGCAGTTTTTGGACAGAAAACGAGCAGTACTTC. Translation gives CASSFWTENEQYF.

The V gene is TRBV11-2, the J gene TRBJ2-5, with 12 bases that match TRBD2. This CDR3 spans 17 amino acids. In germline, CDR1 is SGHAT, CDR2 FQNNGV. The junction had 7 bases not matched to a gene; V was cut back by 1 base and J by 4 bases. CDR3 residues: CASSLGRLAGEVETQYF. The CDR3 bases are TGTGCCAGCAGCTTAGGAAGACTAGCGGGAGAGGTAGAGACCCAGTACTTC. Using reference TRBV11-2 and TRBJ2-5 for the parts outside the CDR3, the full variable domain is EAGVAQSPRYKIIEKRQSVAFWCNPISGHATLYWYQQILGQGPKLLIQFQNNGVVDDSQLPKDRFSAERLKGVDSTLKIQPAKLEDSAVYLCASSLGRLAGEVETQYFGPGTRLLVL.

This clonotype was seen ten or more times. The chain links TRBV29-1 to TRBJ2-1; D remains ambiguous. CDR3 length equals 12 residues. V lost 4 bases and J 3 bases, leaving 7 bases between the germline ends. Germline V gives CDR1 SQVTM, CDR2 ANQGSEA. CDR3 nucleotide sequence: TGCAGCGTTGGGGGTGACTACAATGAGCAGTTCTTC. Translating it yields CSVGGDYNEQFF.

This chain connects TRBV12-3 or TRBV12-4 to TRBJ1-1, with a weak D call TRBD1 (5 bases). Deletions cut 5 bases from V and 10 bases from J, with 14 bases between. The CDR3 contains 12 residues. CDR3 DNA: TGTGCCAGCAGTCTCAACCACGGGGGAGCTTTCTTT. It yields the protein CASSLNHGGAFF.

The chain employs TRBV28 and TRBJ2-3; D gene unclear. V shed 2 bases and J shed 5 bases, with 14 bases lying between them. The CDR3 is made up of 15 amino acids. Germline V lookup: CDR1 MDHEN, CDR2 SYDVKM. The CDR3 nucleotides read TGTGCCAGCAGTTTACCCGGGTACCGAGGAGATACGCAGTATTTT. It yields the protein CASSLPGYRGDTQYF.

The chain uses TRBV24-1 and TRBJ1-5, with 7 bases that match TRBD1. The CDR3 is 15 residues long. The germline V gene encodes CDR1 KGHDR and CDR2 SFDVKD. V lost 3 bases to trimming and J lost 6 bases; unmatched junction nucleotides: 7. The DNA of the CDR3 is TGTGCCACCAGTGATACCAACAGGGGTGGTCAGCCCCAGCATTTT. This translates into CATSDTNRGGQPQHF.

The chain joins TRBV6-2 or TRBV6-3 to TRBJ2-1; 7 nucleotides align to TRBD2. The CDR3 totals 16 residues. Trimming removed 7 bases from V and 0 bases from J; junction bases left unmatched: 9. CDR1 is MNHEY and CDR2 is SVGEGT in the germline V gene. The CDR3 spells CASTRAGYSSYNEQFF. Here the CDR3 DNA reads TGTGCCAGCACTCGAGCGGGGTATTCCTCCTACAATGAGCAGTTCTTC.

The chain recombines TRBV20-1 with TRBJ1-2, with 9 positions matching TRBD1. Germline V lookup: CDR1 DFQATT, CDR2 SNEGSKA (reference sequence). The CDR3 consists of 15 residues. J was trimmed by 2 bases and V by 7 bases; bases with no gene match: 11. The CDR3 coding sequence is TGCAGTGTTAGGAAAACCGGGACAGGGAACTATGGCTACACCTTC. It encodes CSVRKTGTGNYGYTF.

This clonotype has a handful of counts. J is TRBJ2-3 and V is TRBV4-3, with no clear D. This CDR3 is 15 amino acids long. V was shortened by 5 bases and J by 1 base, with 13 bases between the two germline ends. Looked up from germline, CDR1 is LGHNA and CDR2 is YSLEER. The CDR3 DNA reads TGCGCCAGCAGCGAAAACGTAGGAGGCACAGATACGCAGTATTTT. It specifies CASSENVGGTDTQYF.

A remark on this clonotype: Because the CDR3 is missing its conserved closing phenylalanine or tryptophan, this is likely a read error. This rearrangement joins TRBV11-2 to TRBJ2-5; 11 nucleotides agree with TRBD2. Germline V gene data show CDR1 as SGHAT and CDR2 as FQNNGV. CDR3 length equals 16 residues. The J segment lost 3 bases and the V segment lost 1 base, leaving 4 bases of the junction unmatched. The DNA for the CDR3 is TGTGCCAGCAGCTTAGCGAGACTAGCGGGGAAAGAGACCCAGTACCTC. It is translated as CASSLARLAGKETQYL.

The V gene is TRBV7-9, the J gene TRBJ2-3; 8 bases map to TRBD1. Germline CDR1 reads SEHNR; CDR2 reads FQNEAQ (reference sequence). After removal of 3 bases from V and 0 bases from J, the junction contained 2 bases not matched to a gene. The CDR3 covers 15 residues. The CDR3 is CASSFGQGSTDTQYF. The CDR3 nucleotides read TGTGCCAGCAGCTTCGGACAGGGTAGCACAGATACGCAGTATTTT.

The rearrangement uses TRBV15 and TRBJ2-7, with D maybe TRBD1 (5 bases). V lost 0 bases and J 2 bases, leaving 17 bases between the germline ends. Germline V gene sequence: CDR1 LNHNV, CDR2 YYDKDF (reference sequence). CDR3 length: 17 residues. CDR3 sequence: CATSRDMNSAGTYEQYF. The CDR3 DNA reads as TGTGCCACCAGCAGAGATATGAACAGTGCAGGGACCTACGAGCAGTACTTC.

As for this clonotype: Its ends do not fully match the called genes, so a read error is possible. The chain recombines TRBV5-4 with TRBJ2-7; D is possibly TRBD2 (6 bases). There are 13 residues in the CDR3. Germline assignment: CDR1 SGHNT and CDR2 YYREEE (reference sequence). CDR3 region: CASGFGSSYEQYF. CDR3 sequence (DNA): TGTGCCAGCGGCTTCGGGAGCTCCTACGAGCAGTACTTC.

The gene calls are TRBV28 and TRBJ1-1; 7 nucleotides match TRBD1. Trimming cost V 4 bases and J 0 bases; bases outside gene matches: 11. The V gene's germline CDR1 is MDHEN and CDR2 SYDVKM. CDR3 size: 17 residues. CDR3 bases: TGTGCCAGCAGTTCATACGACAGGGTAAGGATGAACACTGAAGCTTTCTTT. Residues: CASSSYDRVRMNTEAFF.